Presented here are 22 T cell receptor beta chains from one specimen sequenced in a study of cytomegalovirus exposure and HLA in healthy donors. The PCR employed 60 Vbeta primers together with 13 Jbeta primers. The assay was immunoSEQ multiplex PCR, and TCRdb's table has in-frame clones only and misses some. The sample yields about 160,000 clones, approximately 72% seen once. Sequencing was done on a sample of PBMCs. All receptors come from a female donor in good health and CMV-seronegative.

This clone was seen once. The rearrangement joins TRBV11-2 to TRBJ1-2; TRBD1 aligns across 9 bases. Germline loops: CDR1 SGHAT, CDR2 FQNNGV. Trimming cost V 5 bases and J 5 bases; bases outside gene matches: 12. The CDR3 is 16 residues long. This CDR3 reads CASSPGDRVINYGYTF. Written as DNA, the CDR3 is TGTGCCAGCAGCCCGGGGGACAGGGTAATTAATTATGGCTACACCTTC. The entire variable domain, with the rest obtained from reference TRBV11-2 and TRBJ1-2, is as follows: EAGVAQSPRYKIIEKRQSVAFWCNPISGHATLYWYQQILGQGPKLLIQFQNNGVVDDSQLPKDRFSAERLKGVDSTLKIQPAKLEDSAVYLCASSPGDRVINYGYTFGSGTRLTVV.

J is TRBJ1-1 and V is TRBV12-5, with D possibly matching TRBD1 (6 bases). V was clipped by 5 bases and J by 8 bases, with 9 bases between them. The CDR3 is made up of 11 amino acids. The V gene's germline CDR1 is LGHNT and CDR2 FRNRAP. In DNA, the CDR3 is TGTGCTAGTGGTAAAGACAGGGAAGCTTTCTTT. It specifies CASGKDREAFF.

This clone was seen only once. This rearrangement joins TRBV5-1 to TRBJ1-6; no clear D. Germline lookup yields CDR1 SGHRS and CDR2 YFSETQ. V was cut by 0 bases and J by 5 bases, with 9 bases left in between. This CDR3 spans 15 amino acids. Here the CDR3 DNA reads TGCGCCAGCAGCTTGGAGGTCAGGAATAATTCACCCCTCCACTTT. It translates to CASSLEVRNNSPLHF.

The CDR3 sequence: CASSLMGLGPTGELFF. In DNA form, the CDR3 reads TGTGCCAGCAGCTTAATGGGACTTGGTCCCACCGGGGAGCTGTTTTTT. This chain uses TRBV7-2 with TRBJ2-2, with D possibly TRBD2 on 6 matching bases. V lost 2 bases to trimming and J lost 4 bases, with 14 bases between them. The CDR3 has 16 residues. Germline CDR1 and CDR2: SGHTA and FQGNSA.

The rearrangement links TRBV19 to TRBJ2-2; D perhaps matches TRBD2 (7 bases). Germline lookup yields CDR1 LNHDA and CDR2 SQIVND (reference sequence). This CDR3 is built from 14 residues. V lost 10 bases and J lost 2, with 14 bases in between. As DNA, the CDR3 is TGTGCCACCTCTAGGGGGGGAAACACCGGGGAGCTGTTTTTT. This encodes CATSRGGNTGELFF.

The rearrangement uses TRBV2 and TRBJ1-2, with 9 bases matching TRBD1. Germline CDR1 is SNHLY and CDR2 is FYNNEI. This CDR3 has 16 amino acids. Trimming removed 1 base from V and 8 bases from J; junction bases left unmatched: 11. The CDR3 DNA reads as TGTGCCAGCAGTGAAGGGGGACAGGGATCAGTGCGGGGCTACACCTTC. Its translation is CASSEGGQGSVRGYTF. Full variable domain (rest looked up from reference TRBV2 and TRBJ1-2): EPEVTQTPSHQVTQMGQEVILRCVPISNHLYFYWYRQILGQKVEFLVSFYNNEISEKSEIFDDQFSVERPDGSNFTLKIRSTKLEDSAMYFCASSEGGQGSVRGYTFGSGTRLTVV.

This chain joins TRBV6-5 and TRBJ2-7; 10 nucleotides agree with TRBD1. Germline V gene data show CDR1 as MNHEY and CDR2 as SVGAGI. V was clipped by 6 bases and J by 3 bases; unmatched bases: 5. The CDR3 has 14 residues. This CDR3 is CASSPGTGDYEQYF. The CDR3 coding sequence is TGTGCCAGCAGCCCCGGGACAGGGGACTACGAGCAGTACTTC.

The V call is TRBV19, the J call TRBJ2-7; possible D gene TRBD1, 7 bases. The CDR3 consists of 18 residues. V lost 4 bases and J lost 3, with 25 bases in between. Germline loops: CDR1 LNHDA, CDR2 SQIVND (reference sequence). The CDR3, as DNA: TGTGCCAGTAGTAGGGGATACAGGGGCGCGGAGGACTACTACGAGCAGTACTTC. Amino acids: CASSRGYRGAEDYYEQYF. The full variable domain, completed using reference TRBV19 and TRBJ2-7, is DGGITQSPKYLFRKEGQNVTLSCEQNLNHDAMYWYRQDPGQGLRLIYYSQIVNDFQKGDIAEGYSVSREKKESFPLTVTSAQKNPTAFYLCASSRGYRGAEDYYEQYFGPGTRLTVT.

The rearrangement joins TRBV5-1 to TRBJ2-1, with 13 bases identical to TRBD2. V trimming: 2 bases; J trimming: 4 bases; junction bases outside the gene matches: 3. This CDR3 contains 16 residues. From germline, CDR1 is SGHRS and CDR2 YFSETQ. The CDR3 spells CASSLETSGRYNEQFF. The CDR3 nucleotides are TGCGCCAGCAGCTTAGAGACTAGCGGGAGGTACAATGAGCAGTTCTTC.

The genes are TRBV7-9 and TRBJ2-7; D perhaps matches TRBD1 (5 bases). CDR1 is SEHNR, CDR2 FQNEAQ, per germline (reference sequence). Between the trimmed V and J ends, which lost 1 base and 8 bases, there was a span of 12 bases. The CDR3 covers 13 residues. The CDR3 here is CASSLESGSKQYF. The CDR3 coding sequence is TGTGCCAGCAGCTTAGAGTCAGGGTCGAAGCAGTACTTC.

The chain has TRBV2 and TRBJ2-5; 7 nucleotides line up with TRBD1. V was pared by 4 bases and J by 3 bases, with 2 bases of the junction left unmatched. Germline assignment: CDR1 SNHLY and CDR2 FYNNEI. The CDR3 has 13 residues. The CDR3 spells CASSVDRKETQYF. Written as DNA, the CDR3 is TGTGCCAGCAGTGTGGACAGGAAAGAGACCCAGTACTTC.

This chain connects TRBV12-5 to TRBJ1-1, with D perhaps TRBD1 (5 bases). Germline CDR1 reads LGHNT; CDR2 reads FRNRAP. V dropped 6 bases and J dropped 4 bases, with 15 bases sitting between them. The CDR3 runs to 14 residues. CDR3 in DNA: TGTGCTAGTGGCCCCCCGCCGGGGGGCACTGAAGCTTTCTTT. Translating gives CASGPPPGGTEAFF.

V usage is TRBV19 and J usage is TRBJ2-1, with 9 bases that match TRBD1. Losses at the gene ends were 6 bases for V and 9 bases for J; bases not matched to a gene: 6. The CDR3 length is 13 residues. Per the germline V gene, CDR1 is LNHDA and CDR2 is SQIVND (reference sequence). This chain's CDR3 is CASRGDRVSEQFF. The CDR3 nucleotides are TGTGCCAGTAGGGGGGACAGGGTGAGTGAGCAGTTCTTC.

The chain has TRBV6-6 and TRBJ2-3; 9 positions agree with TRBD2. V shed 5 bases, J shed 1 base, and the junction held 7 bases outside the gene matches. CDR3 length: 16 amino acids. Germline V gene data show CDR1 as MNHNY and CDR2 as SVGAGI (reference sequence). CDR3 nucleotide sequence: TGTGCCAGCAGTACGGGGACTAGCTTCGGCACAGATACGCAGTATTTT. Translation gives CASSTGTSFGTDTQYF.

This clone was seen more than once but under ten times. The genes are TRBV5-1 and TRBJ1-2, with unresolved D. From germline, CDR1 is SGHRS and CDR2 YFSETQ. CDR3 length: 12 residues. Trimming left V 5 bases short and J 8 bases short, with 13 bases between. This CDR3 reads CASRLSAGGYTF. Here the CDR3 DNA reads TGCGCCAGCAGACTGTCGGCGGGGGGCTACACCTTC. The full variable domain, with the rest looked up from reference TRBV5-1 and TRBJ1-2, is KAGVTQTPRYLIKTRGQQVTLSCSPISGHRSVSWYQQTPGQGLQFLFEYFSETQRNKGNFPGRFSGRQFSNSRSEMNVSTLELGDSALYLCASRLSAGGYTFGSGTRLTVV.

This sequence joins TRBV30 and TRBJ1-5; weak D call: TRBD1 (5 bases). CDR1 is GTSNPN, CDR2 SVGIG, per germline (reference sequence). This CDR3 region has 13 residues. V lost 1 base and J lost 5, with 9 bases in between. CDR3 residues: CAWSDQGYQPQHF. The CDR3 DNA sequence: TGTGCCTGGAGTGACCAGGGTTATCAGCCCCAGCATTTT.

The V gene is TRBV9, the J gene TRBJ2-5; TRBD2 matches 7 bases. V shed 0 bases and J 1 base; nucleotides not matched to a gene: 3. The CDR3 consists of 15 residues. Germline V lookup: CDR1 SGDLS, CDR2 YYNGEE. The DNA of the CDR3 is TGTGCCAGCAGCGTAGGAGCGGGACCCCAAGAGACCCAGTACTTC. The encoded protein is CASSVGAGPQETQYF. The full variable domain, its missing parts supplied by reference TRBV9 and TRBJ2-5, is DSGVTQTPKHLITATGQRVTLRCSPRSGDLSVYWYQQSLDQGLQFLIQYYNGEERAKGNILERFSAQQFPDLHSELNLSSLELGDSALYFCASSVGAGPQETQYFGPGTRLLVL.

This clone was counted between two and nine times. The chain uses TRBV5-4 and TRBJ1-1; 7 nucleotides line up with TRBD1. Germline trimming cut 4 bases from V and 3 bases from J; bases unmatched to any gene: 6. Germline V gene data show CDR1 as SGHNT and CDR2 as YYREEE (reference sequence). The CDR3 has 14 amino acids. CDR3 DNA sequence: TGTGCCAGCAGCGAGAGGACAGGCTACACTGAAGCTTTCTTT. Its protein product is CASSERTGYTEAFF.

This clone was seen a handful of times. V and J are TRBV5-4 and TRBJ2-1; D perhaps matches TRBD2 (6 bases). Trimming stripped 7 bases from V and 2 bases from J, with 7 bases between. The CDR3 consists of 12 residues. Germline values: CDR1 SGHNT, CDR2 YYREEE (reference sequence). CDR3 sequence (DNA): TGTGCCAGCTCGGGGGCCTACAATGAGCAGTTCTTC. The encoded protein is CASSGAYNEQFF.

The CDR3 DNA is TGTGCCATCAGTGAAAGGACAGGGGGCAATGAAAAACTGTTTTTT. This gives the protein CAISERTGGNEKLFF. J is TRBJ1-4 and V is TRBV10-3, with 11 bases matching TRBD1. Per germline, CDR1 ENHRY and CDR2 SYGVKD. The length of the CDR3 is 15 residues. Germline trimming cut 3 bases from V and 5 bases from J; bases unmatched to any gene: 2.

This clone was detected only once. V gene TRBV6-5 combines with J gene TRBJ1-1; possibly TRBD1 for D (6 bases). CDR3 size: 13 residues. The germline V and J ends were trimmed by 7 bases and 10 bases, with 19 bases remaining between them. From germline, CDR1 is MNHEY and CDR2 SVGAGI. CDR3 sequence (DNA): TGTGCCAGCACCTCAGGCAGGGGATTATCAGCTTTCTTT. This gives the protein CASTSGRGLSAFF.

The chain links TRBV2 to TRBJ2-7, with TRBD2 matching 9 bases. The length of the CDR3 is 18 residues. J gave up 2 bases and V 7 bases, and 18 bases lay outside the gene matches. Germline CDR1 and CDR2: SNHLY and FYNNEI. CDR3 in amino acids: CASKVAEGSGSTPYEQYF. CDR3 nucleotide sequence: TGTGCCAGCAAGGTAGCGGAGGGTAGCGGGAGTACCCCCTACGAGCAGTACTTC.